This is a list of T cell receptor beta chains from one sample in a study of blood T cells in healthy people across ages. Each CDR3 protein gets one entry after TCRdb re-called the 5' RACE reads with MiXCR. This sample has hundreds of thousands of distinct CDR3 sequences, with approximately 44% found just once. The source material was blood. Receptor source: a man between 60 and 70 years old in good health. Each CDR3 is given with its conserved first and last residue. D genes are given only for firm matches. The size of a clone is reported for some rows only, either as once, few or many, or as a class for expanded clones.

d_gene	v_gene	abundance	j_gene	CDR3aa	CDR3nt
TRBD1	TRBV6-2/TRBV6-3	.	TRBJ2-5	CASSILDRNQETQYF	TGTGCCAGCAGTATTCTGGACAGGAACCAAGAGACCCAGTACTTC
.	TRBV6-6	.	TRBJ1-4	CASRVSQGVEKLFF	TGTGCCAGCAGAGTCTCACAGGGCGTTGAAAAACTGTTTTTT
.	TRBV5-5	.	TRBJ1-1	CASSGELAFF	TGTGCCAGTTCAGGGGAGTTGGCTTTCTTT
TRBD2	TRBV5-1	.	TRBJ2-3	CANSPPEERGTDTRYF	TGCGCCAACAGCCCCCCCGAGGAGCGGGGCACAGATACGCGGTATTTT
TRBD1	TRBV12-3/TRBV12-4	.	TRBJ1-1	CASSFATGANTEAFF	TGTGCCAGCAGTTTTGCGACAGGGGCTAACACTGAAGCTTTCTTT
TRBD1	TRBV28	.	TRBJ2-7	CASRSSAGGTYEQYF	TGTGCCAGCAGGAGTTCGGCAGGGGGCACCTACGAGCAGTACTTC
.	TRBV6-2/TRBV6-3	.	TRBJ2-7	CASSSVGFHEQYF	TGTGCCAGCAGTTCCGTGGGGTTCCACGAGCAGTACTTC
.	TRBV5-1	few	TRBJ2-7	CASSLRDTPSYEQYF	TGCGCCAGCAGCTTGCGGGACACCCCTTCCTACGAGCAGTACTTC
.	TRBV29-1	.	TRBJ2-7	CSVTSGDTSYNEQYF	TGCAGCGTGACTTCGGGGGACACGTCCTACAATGAGCAGTACTTC
.	TRBV7-2	.	TRBJ2-1	CASSSGSRKDEQFF	TGTGCCAGCAGCTCCGGGAGCAGGAAGGATGAGCAGTTCTTC
.	TRBV6-5	.	TRBJ2-7	CASSYSNGEQYF	TGTGCCAGCAGTTACTCGAATGGCGAGCAGTACTTC
TRBD1	TRBV12-3/TRBV12-4	.	TRBJ1-1	CASNPQGASEAFF	TGTGCCAGCAATCCTCAGGGGGCGAGTGAAGCTTTCTTT
TRBD1	TRBV5-1	.	TRBJ1-2	CASSPTGAGYTF	TGCGCCAGCAGCCCGACAGGGGCCGGCTACACCTTC
.	TRBV6-5	.	TRBJ1-5	CASSYSGGSGQPQHF	TGTGCCAGCAGTTACTCGGGGGGATCCGGTCAGCCCCAGCATTTT
.	TRBV2	.	TRBJ2-5	CASSATDIQETQYF	TGTGCCAGCAGTGCAACTGATATTCAAGAGACCCAGTACTTC
.	TRBV25-1	.	TRBJ1-4	CASSEYRLDEKLFF	TGTGCCAGCAGTGAATATCGTTTGGATGAAAAACTGTTTTTT
TRBD1	TRBV20-1	.	TRBJ1-4	CSAIGGAGQGVDEKLFF	TGCAGTGCTATAGGGGGGGCCGGACAGGGGGTTGATGAAAAACTGTTTTTT
.	TRBV12-3/TRBV12-4	.	TRBJ2-2	CASGTGELFF	TGTGCCAGCGGCACCGGGGAGCTGTTTTTT
.	TRBV7-9	.	TRBJ2-1	CASSSFGASARHNEQFF	TGTGCCAGCAGCTCCTTTGGGGCTAGCGCCCGGCACAATGAGCAGTTCTTC
.	TRBV28	.	TRBJ1-2	CASSPDRDYTF	TGTGCCAGCAGTCCCGACCGGGACTACACCTTC
TRBD2	TRBV6-6	.	TRBJ2-1	CASTVSGAPYNEQFF	TGTGCCAGCACCGTTAGCGGGGCCCCTTACAATGAGCAGTTCTTC
.	TRBV20-1	.	TRBJ2-5	CSARVGNEQYF	TGCAGTGCTAGAGTCGGGAATGAGCAGTACTTC
TRBD1	TRBV7-9	.	TRBJ1-2	CASSSTTGENNYGYTF	TGTGCCAGCAGCTCAACGACAGGGGAGAATAACTATGGCTACACCTTC
.	TRBV6-2/TRBV6-3	few	TRBJ1-4	CASSFSATTNEKLFF	TGTGCCAGCAGTTTCTCCGCAACAACTAATGAAAAACTGTTTTTT
.	TRBV20-1	few	TRBJ1-2	CSASPAYTGLNGYTF	TGCAGTGCTAGTCCCGCTTACACAGGGCTCAATGGCTACACCTTC
TRBD2	TRBV4-3	.	TRBJ2-3	CASSQELAGGEDTQYF	TGCGCCAGCAGCCAAGAACTAGCGGGGGGGGAAGATACGCAGTATTTT
.	TRBV7-2	.	TRBJ2-7	CASSPLGSFSYEQYF	TGTGCCAGCAGCCCTTTGGGCAGTTTCTCCTACGAGCAGTACTTC
.	TRBV15	many	TRBJ2-1	CATSRVKWSEQFF	TGTGCCACCAGCAGGGTTAAGTGGTCTGAGCAGTTCTTC
TRBD1	TRBV3-1	.	TRBJ1-2	CASSQAGDREASGYTF	TGTGCCAGCAGCCAAGCAGGGGACAGGGAGGCGTCTGGCTACACCTTC
.	TRBV6-2/TRBV6-3	.	TRBJ1-5	CASSHRSRSGNQPQHF	TGTGCCAGCAGTCACCGGAGCCGGAGTGGCAATCAGCCCCAGCATTTT
.	TRBV7-2	.	TRBJ2-3	CASSLALVRADTQYF	TGTGCCAGCAGCTTAGCGCTGGTCAGAGCAGATACGCAGTATTTT
.	TRBV6-6	.	TRBJ2-6	CASSPYTGANVLTF	TGTGCCAGCAGCCCGTATACAGGGGCCAACGTCCTGACTTTC
.	TRBV6-2/TRBV6-3	.	TRBJ1-2	CASSYSNSRGLYYGYTF	TGTGCCAGCAGTTACTCGAACAGTCGGGGGCTCTACTATGGCTACACCTTC
.	TRBV7-3	few	TRBJ2-6	CASSLIRVSGANVLTF	TGTGCCAGCAGCTTAATTCGGGTGTCTGGGGCCAACGTCCTGACTTTC
TRBD2	TRBV7-8	.	TRBJ2-7	CASSLGSGGLSGDEQYF	TGTGCCAGCAGCTTAGGTAGCGGGGGCCTTTCGGGCGACGAGCAGTACTTC
TRBD2	TRBV7-9	.	TRBJ2-3	CASSWGISSGGTDTQYF	TGTGCCAGCAGCTGGGGGATATCTAGCGGGGGCACAGATACGCAGTATTTT
TRBD2	TRBV24-1	.	TRBJ2-3	CATSETTSEGQYF	TGTGCCACCAGTGAGACAACTAGCGAAGGGCAGTATTTT
.	TRBV20-1	.	TRBJ2-7	CSAPDTLTYEQYF	TGCAGTGCCCCGGACACCTTAACCTACGAGCAGTACTTC
TRBD2	TRBV5-1	few	TRBJ2-4	CASSPGLAGGSGLAKNIQYF	TGCGCCAGCAGCCCTGGACTAGCGGGGGGCTCAGGGTTGGCCAAAAACATTCAGTACTTC
.	TRBV7-9	.	TRBJ2-1	CASSLLTGVDNEQFF	TGTGCCAGCAGCTTACTCACGGGGGTCGACAATGAGCAGTTCTTC
.	TRBV6-2/TRBV6-3	.	TRBJ2-7	CASDPGRSSYEQYF	TGTGCCAGCGACCCGGGGCGGAGCTCCTACGAGCAGTACTTC
.	TRBV4-3	.	TRBJ2-6	CASSQVGGSGASVLTF	TGCGCCAGCAGCCAAGTGGGTGGTTCTGGGGCCAGCGTCCTGACTTTC
TRBD1	TRBV7-9	once	TRBJ2-3	CASSLGGTGFADTQYF	TGTGCCAGCAGCTTAGGAGGGACAGGCTTTGCAGATACGCAGTATTTT
.	TRBV12-3/TRBV12-4	.	TRBJ1-5	CASSQQGSSGPQHF	TGTGCCAGCAGCCAACAGGGTTCGTCCGGGCCCCAGCATTTT
TRBD2	TRBV6-2/TRBV6-3	.	TRBJ2-2	CASSYSRSLAGLGELFF	TGTGCCAGCAGTTACTCGCGATCGCTAGCGGGTCTCGGGGAGCTGTTTTTT
.	TRBV5-1	.	TRBJ2-1	CASSLVASYNEQFF	TGCGCCAGCAGCTTGGTGGCGTCCTACAATGAGCAGTTCTTC
TRBD1	TRBV4-1	few	TRBJ2-5	CASDMGAGGVGQYF	TGCGCCAGCGACATGGGGGCAGGGGGAGTGGGGCAGTACTTC
.	TRBV5-6	.	TRBJ2-7	CASTLRRGFYEQYF	TGTGCCAGCACCCTTAGGAGAGGGTTCTACGAGCAGTACTTC
.	TRBV18	.	TRBJ2-7	CASSPSFAYEQYF	TGTGCCAGCTCACCCTCATTTGCCTACGAGCAGTACTTC
TRBD1	TRBV30	.	TRBJ1-1	CAWSVGQGNTEAFF	TGTGCTTGGAGTGTCGGACAGGGGAACACTGAAGCTTTCTTT
.	TRBV6-1	few	TRBJ2-5	CASSGVAGETQYF	TGTGCCAGCAGTGGGGTGGCTGGCGAGACCCAGTACTTC